One and the same sample provided the 7 T cell receptor beta chains below, sequenced in a study of T cells in Graves' hyperthyroidism and ophthalmopathy. RNA transcripts yielded amplified TCR beta CDR3 regions. A set of HTBI primers served as the primers for a first-round RT-PCR of the TCR CDR3. TCRdb re-analysed the multiplex PCR reads in MiXCR, keeping a single row per CDR3 protein. The sample yields some 370,000 distinct CDR3 sequences, over 13% seen once. The sample consisted of blood. The receptors were sampled from a man aged 50-59 years with Graves' ophthalmopathy.

This clonotype was recorded many times. V and J are TRBV2 and TRBJ2-1, with TRBD1 as a possible D gene (7 bases). Germline lookup yields CDR1 SNHLY and CDR2 FYNNEI. The CDR3 is 15 residues long. Trimming shortened V by 3 bases and J by 10 bases, and 19 bases separated the two germline ends. This CDR3 is CASSDVQGEEGEQFF. The CDR3 DNA reads TGTGCCAGCAGTGACGTTCAGGGGGAGGAAGGGGAGCAGTTCTTC.

This clonotype was found a few times. The chain uses TRBV27 and TRBJ2-7; 11 nucleotides align to TRBD1. Trimming took 3 bases from V and 3 from J; bases not matched to a gene: 10. Germline V gives CDR1 MNHEY, CDR2 SMNVEV (reference sequence). This CDR3 contains 17 residues. CDR3 bases: TGTGCCAGCAGTTTCAGCTCGGGACAGGGGGGCGACTACGAGCAGTACTTC. Translation: CASSFSSGQGGDYEQYF.

Ten or more counts support this clonotype. The rearrangement uses TRBV3-1 and TRBJ2-3; 7 positions agree with TRBD2. The length of the CDR3 is 15 residues. The V segment lost 8 bases and the J segment 2 bases; nucleotides outside the gene matches: 10. Per the germline V gene, CDR1 is LGHDT and CDR2 is YNNKEL (reference sequence). In nucleotides, the CDR3 is TGTGCCAGCGCGACCGCTAGCGGTCCCACAGATACGCAGTATTTT. Its protein is CASATASGPTDTQYF.

This clonotype has only a few counts. V gene TRBV7-9 combines with J gene TRBJ2-1, with TRBD2 matching 7 bases. V was pared by 2 bases and J by 0 bases, with 4 bases of the junction left unmatched. The CDR3 runs to 16 residues. Looked up from germline, CDR1 is SEHNR and CDR2 is FQNEAQ (reference sequence). CDR3 sequence reads: CASSLLRGSSYNEQFF. The DNA for the CDR3 is TGTGCCAGCAGCTTACTCCGCGGGAGCTCCTACAATGAGCAGTTCTTC.

J is TRBJ1-1 and V is TRBV9; possibly TRBD1 for D (6 bases). Looked up from germline, CDR1 is SGDLS and CDR2 is YYNGEE. The length of the CDR3 is 15 residues. V was shortened by 2 bases and J by 5 bases, with 16 bases between the two germline ends. The CDR3 coding sequence is TGTGCCAGCAGCGTCGGTCTACTAGGGGGGACTGAAGCTTTCTTT. This sequence encodes CASSVGLLGGTEAFF.

At least ten counts were recorded for this clonotype. The chain joins TRBV20-1 to TRBJ2-1; D gene unclear. CDR1 and CDR2 (germline): DFQATT, SNEGSKA (reference sequence). There are 11 residues in the CDR3. CDR3 sequence: CSRAYFNEQFF. The CDR3 DNA reads as TGCAGCAGAGCCTATTTCAATGAGCAGTTCTTC.

Ten or more counts support this clonotype. This chain links TRBV29-1 with TRBJ1-1, with 7 bases matching TRBD1. CDR3 length: 16 amino acids. Trimming at V came to 4 bases and at J to 3 bases, leaving 14 bases not matched to a gene. Germline lookup yields CDR1 SQVTM and CDR2 ANQGSEA. CDR3 in DNA: TGCAGCGTTGGAGGGACAGAAAGGGGCTACGACACTGAAGCTTTCTTT. This codes for CSVGGTERGYDTEAFF.